This record looks at one T cell receptor (beta chain) sequence and its context. This record belongs to a study of T cell changes during pregnancy in multiple sclerosis. The protocol was immunoSEQ multiplex PCR, while the TCRdb copy is restricted to in-frame clones and leaves out a portion. The data show more than 15,000 clones, almost 85% seen once. V gave up 5 bases and J gave up 3 bases; unmatched junction bases: 9. Germline CDR1 is SEHNR and CDR2 is FQNEAQ (reference sequence). This CDR3 region has 16 residues. Sequences were derived from CD8+ T cells from peripheral blood mononuclear cells, sampled in the third trimester of pregnancy. This clonotype was obtained from a female donor in good health, enrolled as a control in a pregnancy study. This sequence joins TRBV7-9 and TRBJ2-7; the match to TRBD2 covers 11 bases. This chain's CDR3 is CASSPSFLAGGYEQYF. DNA for the CDR3: TGTGCCAGCAGCCCCTCGTTCCTAGCGGGGGGCTACGAGCAGTACTTC.